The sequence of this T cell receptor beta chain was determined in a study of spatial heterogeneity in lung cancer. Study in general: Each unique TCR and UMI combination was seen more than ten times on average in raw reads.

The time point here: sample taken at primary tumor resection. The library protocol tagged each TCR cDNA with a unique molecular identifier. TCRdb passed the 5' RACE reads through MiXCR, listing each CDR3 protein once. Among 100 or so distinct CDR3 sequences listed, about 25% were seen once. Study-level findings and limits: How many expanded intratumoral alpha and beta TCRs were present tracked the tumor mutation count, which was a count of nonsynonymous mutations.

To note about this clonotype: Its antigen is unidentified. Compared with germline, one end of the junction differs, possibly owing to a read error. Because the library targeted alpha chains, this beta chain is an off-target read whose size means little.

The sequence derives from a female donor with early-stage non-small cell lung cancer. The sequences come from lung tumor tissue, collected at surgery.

The CDR3 reads CASRTGASNEQHF. The CDR3, as DNA: TGTGCCAGCAGAACAGGAGCAAGCAACGAGCAGCACTTC. The chain has TRBV27 and TRBJ2-7, with D perhaps TRBD1 (5 bases). The germline V gene encodes CDR1 MNHEY and CDR2 SMNVEV (reference sequence). This CDR3 contains 13 residues.